This T cell receptor (beta chain) came from a study of T cells in Graves' hyperthyroidism and ophthalmopathy (dated by TCRdb to the late 2010s). Context from the whole study: Peripheral blood was sampled at the time of initial diagnosis, prior to any treatment. TCR V-J signatures able to tell the groups apart were searched for in a discovery cohort of 90 to 100 patients, of whom more than 40 had Graves' ophthalmopathy and 57 had stable Graves' hyperthyroidism. Whether ophthalmopathy could be predicted prospectively was tested in an independent validation cohort made up of 18 to 20 hyperthyroidism patients plus 17 patients who later progressed to ophthalmopathy. For training and testing, the 80 to 100 patients in the discovery cohort were randomly divided in a 7:3 ratio. In addition, the study compared T-cell repertoires in thyroid tissue and in blood from roughly 6 Graves' hyperthyroidism patients. After sampling, hyperthyroidism patients received methimazole starting at 30 mg daily, and ophthalmopathy patients received high-dose intravenous methylprednisolone. TCR Vbeta CDR3 sequencing of some 140 peripheral blood samples (about 45 ophthalmopathy, about 75 hyperthyroidism and roughly 17 progressor patients) is reported in the paper.

Inclusive of the bounding cysteine and phenylalanine, the CDR3 is 15 residues long. Just CDR3 DNA is preserved here, 45 bases in frame from base 1. Looking up the germline V gene yields CDR1 SGHVS and CDR2 FQNEAQ. Beyond this particular receptor, the publication reports: A 13 V-J signature model separated ophthalmopathy from stable hyperthyroidism, with around 91% sensitivity and 81.08% specificity in cross-validation and 80%/75% in testing. Sample size was not statistically predetermined, and blinding of investigators to group allocation was not performed. In validation, the model predicted progression to ophthalmopathy with roughly 66% sensitivity and over 72% specificity, a median of about 6.7 months before onset. Most expanded thyroid clonotypes (frequency above 0.001) were also detected in blood, a finding suggesting that blood repertoires may reflect thyroid immune responses.

This clonotype was detected a few times. What this receptor recognizes is not known. Relative to the germline gene, one junction end is altered; a read error may explain this. The TCR beta CDR3 regions were amplified from RNA transcripts. The TCR CDR3 was subjected to a first round of RT-PCR using the HTBI primer set and the Qiagen OneStep RT-PCR kit. The libraries were constructed in a second round of multiplex PCR and then size-selected and purified. Libraries were sequenced paired-end with 100 bp reads on an Illumina HiSeq2000. The study's processing was this. Raw data were processed with SOAPnuke, discarding reads with adapters, uncalled bases, mean Phred below 15, or no exact constant-primer or identifier match. High-quality paired reads were merged with COPE v1.2.5, and unique nucleotide sequences were defined as clonotypes. Clonotypes were aligned to IMGT TRBV, TRBD and TRBJ reference segments using MiTCR v1.1. Only V-J combinations with frequency above 0.0001, covering about 99% of repertoires, were analysed. The TCS score was defined as F50 (clonal expansion) divided by E x V (chaos), with BLOSUM62-based TCRdist calculated between CDR3 peptides within each V-J. Welch's t-statistics and random forest reduced several hundred V-J features to about 13, which were used in a naive Bayes classifier (R e1071). Starting from the raw public reads, TCRdb applied fastp trimming at Q25, assembled clones with MiXCR and retained in-frame beta chains. For every CDR3 protein sequence, its rows merge into one entry that carries the most common genes and DNA. TCRdb's processing, not the authors' own work, is the source of the V and J calls. In this sample the table shows 500,000 to 550,000 distinct CDR3 sequences, around 20% of which occur a single time. The ten biggest clones cover roughly 44% of the sample.

Moderately to severely active disease, a Clinical Activity Score of at least 3, a NOSPECS grade of at least 4, and a duration under 3 months were present in ophthalmopathy patients. Any patient with an uncontrolled infection, another autoimmune disease, pregnancy or lactation was excluded. Diagnoses were based on clinical symptoms, serum thyroxine and TRAb, thyroid ultrasound and orbital computed tomography. PBMCs were separated from about 10 ml of fresh peripheral blood using Ficoll-Paque density gradient centrifugation. Total RNA was extracted using Trizol reagent, and RNA quality was assessed on an Agilent 2100 Bioanalyzer.

The sequenced sample was blood. This receptor was taken from a man between 35 and 55 years old with Graves' ophthalmopathy. Recombination linked TRBV7-8 to TRBJ2-1; the D segment might be TRBD1 or TRBD2, since each matches 6 bases. In nucleotides, the sequence is TGTGCCAGCAGGCGGGACACAGGGAATCTGGGTGAGAAGTTCTTC. It is translated as CASRRDTGNLGEKFF.